The present TCR beta chain was sequenced within a study of long-term antiretroviral therapy in people with HIV. The assay, immunoSEQ v3.0, was run at survey level. TCRdb's table, derived via immunoSEQ multiplex PCR, lists solely in-frame clones and lacks some. In the table there are 19,000 or so clones, around 74% of which are singletons. This CDR3 comprises 13 residues. V lost 3 bases to trimming and J lost 7 bases, with 10 bases between them. In germline, CDR1 is MNHEY, CDR2 SMNVEV (reference sequence). The receptor's source is a man aged 25 to 40 with HIV. The specimen comprised unsorted PBMCs, sampled at the start of antiretroviral therapy. The V gene is TRBV27, the J gene TRBJ1-5, with no clear D. In nucleotides, the CDR3 is TGTGCCAGCAGTTTGGGTATGGGGCAGCCCCAGCATTTT. Translated, it gives CASSLGMGQPQHF.